This T cell receptor beta chain was observed in a study of regulatory T cells in long-lasting Graves disease. Study-level results: Whereas new patients shared about 980 public clonotypes, persistent patients shared more, at 2,741.

Time point specified: newly diagnosed GD, antithyroid drugs for less than 3 months. RNA from PBMCs was the source of the TCR library. Arm-PCR of CDR3 regions with iRepertoire HTBI primers generated TCR beta libraries. TCRdb reprocessed the multiplex PCR reads via MiXCR and lists one record per CDR3 protein. Of roughly 360,000 distinct CDR3 sequences listed, approximately 10% are singletons. Trimming removed 7 bases at V and 2 bases at J, with 8 bases between. Germline V gene sequence: CDR1 SQVTM, CDR2 ANQGSEA. CDR3 length: 11 amino acids. Ten or more counts support this clonotype. What it recognizes is unknown. These data are also associated with another study on T cells in Graves' hyperthyroidism and ophthalmopathy.

The TCR originated in a young woman with Graves disease. Source: peripheral blood mononuclear cells (PBMCs), taken at new diagnosis, from a patient treated with antithyroid drugs. The chain uses TRBV29-1 and TRBJ2-5; a possible D gene is TRBD2 (5 bases). The CDR3 protein is CSGTRQETQYF. CDR3 DNA sequence: TGCAGCGGGACTCGGCAAGAGACCCAGTACTTC.